This entry features one T cell receptor (beta chain) sequence. Its target is unknown. At one end, the junction sequence differs from germline, possibly due to a read error. Donors ranged from about 6 to 90 years old and were healthy Caucasians in Russia. A second roughly 6 to 12 cycle PCR used barcoded and J-beta primers. TCRdb analysed the 5' RACE reads with MiXCR anew, one entry per CDR3 protein. This table holds about 1.7 million distinct CDR3 sequences, 28% found once. The CDR3 loop spans 15 amino acids. Germline V gives CDR1 WSHSY, CDR2 SAAADI. This sample was taken from a study of blood T cells in healthy people across ages. The study's findings and limits: Naive CD4+ cell counts and diversity both ran higher in long-lived than in aged donors.

This rearrangement joins TRBV10-2 to TRBJ1-5; D is uncertain. This TCR was recovered from a woman aged 25 to 39 in good health. The sample consisted of blood. The CDR3 is CASSEWSGSNLPQHF. The CDR3 region has the DNA TGCGCCAGCAGTGAGTGGTCAGGTAGCAATCTGCCCCAGCATTTT.